The 4 T cell receptor beta chains given below trace back to one sample, sequenced in a study of response to subunit inactivated influenza vaccine (dated by TCRdb to the late 2010s). The library was prepared using RT-PCR. Sequencer: Illumina HiSeq 2500. The public sequencing data were trimmed at Q25 with fastp and processed into clonotypes with MiXCR by TCRdb, which kept only in-frame beta chains. Records with the same CDR3 protein are collapsed into one entry carrying the most frequent genes and DNA. This sample has about 650,000 distinct CDR3 sequences in its table, and roughly 15% of those were observed once. The ten most abundant clones make up less than 8.5% of the sample. This specimen consisted of PBMCs from blood, obtained 14 days before vaccination. The receptor source for this set is a man aged 50-59 years who received an inactivated influenza vaccine. Donor details come from another sample of the same person, matched by shared clones.

This clonotype was counted ten times or more. The rearrangement uses TRBV20-1 and TRBJ2-7, with no clear D. Trimming left V 0 bases short and J 3 bases short, with 9 bases between. The V gene's germline CDR1 is DFQATT and CDR2 SNEGSKA (reference sequence). There are 13 residues in the CDR3. In DNA form, the CDR3 reads TGCAGTGCTAGAGATATCTATAGCTACGAGCAGTACTTC. It encodes CSARDIYSYEQYF.

The chain carries TRBV5-1 and TRBJ1-2, with D perhaps matching TRBD1 (5 bases). The CDR3 totals 16 residues. Looked up from germline, CDR1 is SGHRS and CDR2 is YFSETQ. V was cut by 0 bases and J by 0 bases, with 12 bases left in between. DNA for the CDR3: TGCGCCAGCAGCTTGGGGGGCCGCGGAGCTAACTATGGCTACACCTTC. This sequence encodes CASSLGGRGANYGYTF.

About this clonotype itself: The junction shows a germline mismatch at one end, possibly a read error. The chain links TRBV6-2 or TRBV6-3 to TRBJ2-2, with 7 bases lining up with TRBD2. From germline, CDR1 is MNHEY and CDR2 SVGEGT. The CDR3 contains 14 residues. The CDR3 DNA follows: TGTGCCAGCAGTTTCCGACTAGCTCTCGGGGAGCTGTCTTTT. Its protein is CASSFRLALGELSF.

There are many counts of this clonotype. V and J are TRBV4-1 and TRBJ1-5, with D tentatively TRBD1 (5 bases). V was shortened by 1 base and J by 0 bases, with 16 bases between the two germline ends. This CDR3 is 18 amino acids long. Germline values: CDR1 MGHRA, CDR2 YSYEKL. As DNA, the CDR3 is TGCGCCAGCAGCCAAGTCTTTGGGGCAGGGCATAGCAATCAGCCCCAGCATTTT. Amino acid sequence: CASSQVFGAGHSNQPQHF.